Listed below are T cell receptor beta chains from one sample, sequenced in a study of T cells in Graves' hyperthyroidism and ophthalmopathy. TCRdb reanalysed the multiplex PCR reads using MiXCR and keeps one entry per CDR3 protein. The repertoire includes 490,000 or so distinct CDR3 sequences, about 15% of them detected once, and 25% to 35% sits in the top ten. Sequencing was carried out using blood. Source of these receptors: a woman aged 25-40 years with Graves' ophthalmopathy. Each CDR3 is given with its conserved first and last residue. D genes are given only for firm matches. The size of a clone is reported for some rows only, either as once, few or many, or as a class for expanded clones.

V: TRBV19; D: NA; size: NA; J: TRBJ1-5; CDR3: CASSILPPWAGGNQPQHF; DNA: TGTGCCAGTAGTATTTTACCGCCATGGGCAGGGGGCAATCAGCCCCAGCATTTT
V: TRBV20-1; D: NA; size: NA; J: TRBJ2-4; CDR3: CSASTSSKNIQYF; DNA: TGCAGTGCCTCCACTAGTTCCAAAAACATTCAGTACTTC
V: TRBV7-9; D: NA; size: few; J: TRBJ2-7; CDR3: CASSSDSPNVGFGQYF; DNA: TGTGCCAGCAGCTCAGACTCCCCCAACGTTGGATTCGGGCAGTACTTC
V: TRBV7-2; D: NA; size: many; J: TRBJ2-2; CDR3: CASSRAGNTGELFF; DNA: TGTGCCAGCAGTCGGGCAGGGAACACCGGGGAGCTGTTTTTT
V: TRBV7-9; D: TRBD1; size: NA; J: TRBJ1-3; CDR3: CASSRFDREDTIYF; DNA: TGTGCCAGCAGCCGCTTTGACAGGGAAGACACCATATATTTT
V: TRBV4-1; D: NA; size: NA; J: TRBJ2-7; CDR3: CASSPQTRYEQYF; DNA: TGCGCCAGCAGCCCCCAAACTAGATACGAGCAGTACTTC
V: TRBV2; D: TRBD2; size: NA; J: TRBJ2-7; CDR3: CASSRGLAAAYEQYF; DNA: TGTGCCAGCAGTAGGGGACTAGCGGCCGCCTACGAGCAGTACTTC
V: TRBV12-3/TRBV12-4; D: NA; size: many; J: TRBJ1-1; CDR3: CASSFRQSISNEAFF; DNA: TGTGCCAGCAGTTTCAGACAGTCGATAAGTAATGAAGCTTTCTTT
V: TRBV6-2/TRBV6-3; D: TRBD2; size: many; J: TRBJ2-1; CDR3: CASSHFGTRSDEQFF; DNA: TGTGCCAGCAGTCATTTCGGGACTAGGAGTGATGAGCAGTTCTTC
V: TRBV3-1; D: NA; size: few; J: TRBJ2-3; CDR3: CASSRDYTQYF; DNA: TGTGCCAGCAGCAGGGACTATACGCAGTATTTT
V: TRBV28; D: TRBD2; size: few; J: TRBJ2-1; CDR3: CASSEGLAGGLPPNEQFF; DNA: TGTGCCAGCAGTGAAGGACTAGCGGGAGGCCTCCCCCCCAATGAGCAGTTCTTC
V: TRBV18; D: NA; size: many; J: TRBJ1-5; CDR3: CASSPGGPLGNQPQHF; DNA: TGTGCCAGCTCACCAGGGGGGCCGTTGGGCAATCAGCCCCAGCATTTT
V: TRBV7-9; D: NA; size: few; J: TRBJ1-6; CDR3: CASSLGSGSPLHF; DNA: TGTGCCAGCAGCTTGGGCTCCGGTTCACCCCTCCACTTT
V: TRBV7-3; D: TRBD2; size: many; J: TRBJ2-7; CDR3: CASSPLAGPMDEQYF; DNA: TGTGCCAGCAGCCCATTAGCGGGACCGATGGACGAGCAGTACTTC
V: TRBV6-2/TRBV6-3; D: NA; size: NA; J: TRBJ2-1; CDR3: CASSYPDEQFF; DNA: TGTGCCAGCAGTTACCCTGATGAGCAGTTCTTC
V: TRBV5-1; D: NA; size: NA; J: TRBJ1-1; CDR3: CASSLAVGGLPEAFF; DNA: TGCGCCAGCAGCTTGGCCGTAGGGGGATTGCCTGAAGCTTTCTTT
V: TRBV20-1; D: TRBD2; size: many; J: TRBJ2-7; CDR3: CSARGGRGYEQYF; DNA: TGCAGTGCTAGAGGCGGGAGAGGGTACGAGCAGTACTTC
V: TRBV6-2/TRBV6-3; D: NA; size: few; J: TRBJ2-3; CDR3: CASSYGFTDTQYF; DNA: TGTGCCAGCAGTTACGGCTTCACAGATACGCAGTATTTT
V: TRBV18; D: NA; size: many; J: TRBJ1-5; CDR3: CASSPFDNQPQHF; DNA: TGTGCCAGCTCACCATTTGATAATCAGCCCCAGCATTTT
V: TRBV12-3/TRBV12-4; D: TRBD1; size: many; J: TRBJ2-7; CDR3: CASSTGGSSYEQYF; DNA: TGTGCCAGCAGTACAGGGGGTTCATCCTACGAGCAGTACTTC
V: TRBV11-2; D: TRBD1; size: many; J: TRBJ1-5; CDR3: CASSFDRAQPQHF; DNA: TGTGCCAGCAGCTTTGACAGGGCTCAGCCCCAGCATTTT
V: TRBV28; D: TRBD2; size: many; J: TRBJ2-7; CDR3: CASSAAFLAGVDEQYF; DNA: TGTGCCAGCAGCGCCGCATTCCTAGCGGGAGTGGACGAGCAGTACTTC
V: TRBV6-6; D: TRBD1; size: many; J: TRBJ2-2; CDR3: CASSYGTVKSGELFF; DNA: TGTGCCAGCAGTTACGGGACAGTCAAGTCCGGGGAGCTGTTTTTT
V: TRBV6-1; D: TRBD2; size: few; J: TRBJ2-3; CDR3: CASTGLAGVTDTQYF; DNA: TGTGCCAGCACTGGACTAGCGGGAGTTACAGATACGCAGTATTTT
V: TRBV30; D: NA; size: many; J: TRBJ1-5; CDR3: CASSRDSNQPQHF; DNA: TGTGCCTCCTCTCGGGATAGCAATCAGCCCCAGCATTTT
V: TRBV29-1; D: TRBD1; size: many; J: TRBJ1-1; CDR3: CSVDRGLVKTEAFF; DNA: TGCAGCGTTGACAGGGGGCTTGTGAAGACTGAAGCTTTCTTT